This TCR beta chain was identified in a study of T cells in Graves' hyperthyroidism and ophthalmopathy. Points from the study as a whole: Blood also showed most of the thyroid clonotypes that were expanded above 0.001.

Details on this clonotype: Its antigen remains unknown.

The CDR3 runs 14 residues. Germline V gene sequence: CDR1 KGHSH, CDR2 LQKENI. The V end was cut by 3 bases, the J end by 2 bases, with 11 bases between. Cells are PBMCs isolated from 10 ml of fresh blood. Using RNA transcripts as the source, TCR beta CDR3 regions were amplified. First-round RT-PCR targeting the TCR CDR3 was performed with the HTBI primer set. TCRdb reprocessed the multiplex PCR reads via MiXCR and lists one record per CDR3 protein. This table has hundreds of thousands of distinct CDR3 sequences, about a sixth appearing once. This sequence originates from a woman aged 40 to 49 with Graves' ophthalmopathy. The V call is TRBV18, the J call TRBJ2-7; D possibly corresponds to TRBD1 (6 bases). Material for sequencing was blood. The CDR3 loop is CASSPPGQAYEQYF. DNA of the CDR3: TGTGCCAGCTCACCTCCGGGACAAGCCTACGAGCAGTACTTC.